Sequencing of this TCR beta chain was carried out in a study of early T cells in non-severe SARS-CoV-2 infection. Study background: Whole-blood bulk RNA, unsorted, was sequenced, and chains were unpaired.

Study-wide findings and caveats: Using VDJdb, the matching emphasized anti-spike CD8 responses while missing private and CD4 specificities.

The CDR3 has 11 amino acids. Per the germline V gene, CDR1 is SQVTM and CDR2 is ANQGSEA. V dropped 7 bases and J dropped 5 bases, with 11 bases sitting between them. As part of library construction, unique molecular identifiers were attached to individual cDNA molecules. TCRdb reprocessed the 5' RACE reads with MiXCR, giving one entry per CDR3 protein. Of more than 20,000 distinct CDR3 sequences listed, about 4.2% are singletons. In regard to this clonotype: Its antigen is as yet unknown.

The rearrangement uses TRBV29-1 and TRBJ2-5, with D perhaps TRBD1 (5 bases). This sequence was found in an adult who was a healthcare worker with PCR-confirmed SARS-CoV-2 infection or an uninfected control (not recorded which). Sequenced sample: whole blood. The CDR3 region is CSAGPQETQYF. The CDR3 DNA reads TGCAGCGCAGGGCCCCAGGAGACCCAGTACTTC.